The T cell receptor (beta chain) under discussion was sequenced for a study of CD8 T cells in ankylosing spondylitis. Study-wide results and limits: It appeared that ankylosing spondylitis blood was characterized by a TCR beta motif of roughly 8 highly homologous variants.

This CDR3 has 15 residues. Germline V gene lookup returns CDR1 SGHVS and CDR2 FQNEAQ. With V trimmed by 5 bases and J by 4 bases, 8 bases remained unmatched. Each CDR3 protein gets one entry after TCRdb re-called the 5' RACE reads with MiXCR. The sample lists around 230,000 distinct CDR3 sequences, roughly 8.2% occurring once. The sample holds many counts of this clonotype. What it binds is unknown. The sample taken for sequencing was blood, either unsorted or a sorted T cell fraction (not recorded which). The receptor's source is a female donor with ankylosing spondylitis or in good health (not recorded which). The rearrangement uses TRBV7-8 and TRBJ2-1, with 7 bases fitting TRBD2. In DNA, the CDR3 is TGTGCCAGCAGCACCAGCGGGACCCATTACAATGAGCAGTTCTTC. Protein: CASSTSGTHYNEQFF.